This TCR beta chain was obtained from a study of blood T cells in healthy people across ages. Together with a sample-barcoded 5' primer, a J-beta primer mix was included in a second PCR lasting roughly 6 to 12 cycles. Via MiXCR, TCRdb re-called the 5' RACE reads, giving one row per CDR3 protein. The sample consists of more than 900,000 distinct CDR3 sequences, roughly a quarter of them appearing once. CDR3 length: 19 residues. Germline CDR1 and CDR2: SNHLY and FYNNEI. This clonotype was counted between two and nine times. Relative to the germline gene, one junction end is altered; a read error may explain this. Individuals who donated were healthy Caucasians from Russia aged about 6 to 90. Extraction yielded at least 6 micrograms of total RNA per sample. These data were likewise used in another study, on T cells of mothers and their children. Per that study: Per mother, over 8 million TCR beta CDR3 reads were obtained; per child, 2.5 million to 3.5 million. Overlap ran slightly, non-significantly higher for related than unrelated mother-child pairs.

The V call is TRBV2, the J call TRBJ2-5, with 12 bases identical to TRBD2. Sequenced input: blood. This clonotype was obtained from a girl aged 2 to 9 in good health. CDR3 in amino acids: CASSLLAGGTLNVQETQYF. As DNA, the CDR3 is TGTGCCAGCAGTCTACTAGCGGGAGGTACCTTGAATGTCCAAGAGACTCAGTACTTC.